These 25 T cell receptor beta chains share one sample of origin, sequenced in a study of Graves' ophthalmopathy and Graves' hyperthyroidism (dated 2018 in TCRdb). The sequencer listed for this sample is Illumina HiSeq 2000. TCR beta CDR3 regions were amplified from RNA transcripts for repertoire sequencing. HTBI primers and the Qiagen OneStep RT-PCR kit were used in a first-round RT-PCR, which was followed by a second-round multiplex PCR, size selection and purification. TCRdb took the public reads, trimmed them with fastp at Q25, ran MiXCR for clone calling and kept in-frame beta chains. Rows are combined by CDR3 protein, so each entry shows the most common genes and DNA. This sample comprises about half a million distinct CDR3 sequences, under 15% of them detected only once. Of the sample, around 9.8% is held by the ten largest clones. The sequencing input was blood. These TCRs come from a woman in her twenties or thirties with Graves' ophthalmopathy. Donor details come from another sample of the same person, matched by shared clones.

The chain couples TRBV4-1 to TRBJ2-2; TRBD2 is a possible D gene (5 bases). Germline lookup yields CDR1 MGHRA and CDR2 YSYEKL. V was trimmed by 4 bases and J by 6 bases, leaving 15 bases between them. CDR3 length equals 15 residues. CDR3 DNA: TGCGCCAGCAGCCCACGAGGGAGTGGACCCGGGGAGCTGTTTTTT. It yields the protein CASSPRGSGPGELFF.

Note on this clonotype: This likely comes from a read error, as the CDR3 has no conserved phenylalanine or tryptophan at its end. This chain links TRBV13 with TRBJ1-1; D not certain. The germline V gene encodes CDR1 PRHDT and CDR2 FYEKMQ (reference sequence). The CDR3 has 14 amino acids. V was cut by 9 bases and J by 4 bases, with 18 bases left in between. The CDR3 DNA sequence: TGTGCCAGTAGCATCCACCGAGTTGGCACTGAAGCTTTCTAT. Protein sequence: CASSIHRVGTEAFY.

This clonotype appeared many times. The gene calls are TRBV28 and TRBJ1-2; 7 nucleotides align to TRBD1. The V gene's germline CDR1 is MDHEN and CDR2 SYDVKM. The CDR3 is 13 amino acids. V was clipped by 5 bases and J by 4 bases; unmatched bases: 4. CDR3: CASSLRTGYGYTF. The DNA of the CDR3 is TGTGCCAGCAGTCTCAGGACAGGCTATGGCTACACCTTC.

At least ten counts were recorded for this clonotype. CDR3 residues: CASGEQGAVDEQYF. CDR3 nucleotide sequence: TGCGCCAGCGGGGAGCAGGGGGCAGTCGACGAGCAGTACTTC. V usage is TRBV5-1 and J usage is TRBJ2-7, with 8 bases matching TRBD1. From germline, CDR1 is SGHRS and CDR2 YFSETQ. V was clipped by 7 bases and J by 5 bases; unmatched bases: 11. CDR3 length: 14 residues. Looking up the rest from reference TRBV5-1 and TRBJ2-7 gives the full variable domain: KAGVTQTPRYLIKTRGQQVTLSCSPISGHRSVSWYQQTPGQGLQFLFEYFSETQRNKGNFPGRFSGRQFSNSRSEMNVSTLELGDSALYLCASGEQGAVDEQYFGPGTRLTVT.

This clonotype was seen at least ten times. V usage is TRBV28 and J usage is TRBJ2-7; D gene uncertain. Looked up from germline, CDR1 is MDHEN and CDR2 is SYDVKM. V lost 1 base and J 5 bases, leaving 12 bases between the germline ends. The CDR3 length is 14 residues. The CDR3 DNA is TGTGCCAGCAGTTTATCCCCAGTCCGGGACGAGCAGTACTTC. It codes for CASSLSPVRDEQYF.

This clonotype showed up many times. The chain employs TRBV27 and TRBJ2-7; 13 positions match TRBD2. The J segment lost 5 bases and the V segment lost 6 bases, leaving 7 bases of the junction unmatched. Germline-derived CDR1 and CDR2 are MNHEY and SMNVEV (reference sequence). CDR3 length: 15 amino acids. The CDR3 reads CASRLGLAGIHEQYF. The DNA of the CDR3 is TGTGCCAGCAGACTGGGACTAGCGGGGATACACGAGCAGTACTTC.

The rearrangement joins TRBV12-3 or TRBV12-4 to TRBJ1-2; D is unresolved. Trimming took off 5 bases at V and 4 bases at J, with 11 bases between the two ends. This CDR3 has 13 residues. CDR3 in amino acids: CASSENGRYGYTF. The CDR3 coding sequence is TGTGCCAGCAGTGAAAACGGTCGCTATGGCTACACCTTC.

The chain couples TRBV12-3 or TRBV12-4 to TRBJ2-5; D unclear. Between the trimmed V and J ends, which lost 5 bases and 5 bases, there was a span of 6 bases. The CDR3 spans 11 residues. CDR3 amino acids: CASSRWETQYF. For the CDR3, the DNA is TGTGCCAGCAGTAGGTGGGAGACCCAGTACTTC.

Ten or more counts support this clonotype. The J gene is TRBJ1-2, the V gene TRBV5-1, with D tentatively TRBD1 (5 bases). The CDR3 length is 15 residues. V gave up 4 bases and J gave up 5 bases, with 18 bases separating them. The germline V gene has CDR1 SGHRS and CDR2 YFSETQ. The CDR3 sequence: CASSGGPGVTYGYTF. CDR3 DNA: TGCGCCAGCAGCGGGGGTCCAGGCGTGACTTATGGCTACACCTTC.

This clonotype was picked up many times. The V and J genes are TRBV12-3 or TRBV12-4 and TRBJ1-5; 10 bases are shared with TRBD1. CDR3 length: 15 amino acids. After removal of 5 bases from V and 3 bases from J, the junction contained 4 bases not matched to a gene. This CDR3 is CASSAGTGDNQPQHF. The CDR3 DNA reads as TGTGCCAGCAGTGCAGGGACAGGGGACAATCAGCCCCAGCATTTT.

The gene calls are TRBV6-5 and TRBJ2-2; 8 nucleotides agree with TRBD1. CDR1 MNHEY and CDR2 SVGAGI come from the germline V gene. The J segment lost 3 bases and the V segment lost 4 bases, leaving 4 bases of the junction unmatched. The CDR3 runs 15 residues. CDR3 sequence (DNA): TGTGCCAGCAGTTCCGGACAGGGTTACACCGGGGAGCTGTTTTTT. Encoded protein: CASSSGQGYTGELFF.

The V gene is TRBV4-1, the J gene TRBJ2-7; D is ambiguous. Per the germline V gene, CDR1 is MGHRA and CDR2 is YSYEKL. Trimming cost V 1 base and J 5 bases, with 9 bases left between them. The CDR3 spans 13 residues. This CDR3 is CASSQVIHHEQYF. For the CDR3, the DNA is TGCGCCAGCAGCCAAGTGATCCACCACGAGCAGTACTTC.

This clonotype was counted many times. The chain recombines TRBV5-1 with TRBJ1-2; 8 bases map to TRBD1. The J segment lost 1 base and the V segment lost 2 bases, leaving 4 bases of the junction unmatched. The germline V gene encodes CDR1 SGHRS and CDR2 YFSETQ. The CDR3 covers 15 residues. This CDR3 reads CASSLTGQDNYGYTF. The CDR3 nucleotides are TGCGCCAGCAGCTTAACGGGACAGGATAACTATGGCTACACCTTC.

Ten or more counts support this clonotype. The chain employs TRBV5-1 and TRBJ2-7; 7 bases fit TRBD1. CDR3 length: 13 residues. Germline-derived CDR1 and CDR2 are SGHRS and YFSETQ. The V and J ends lost 3 bases and 4 bases, in that order; junction bases with no gene match: 4. The CDR3 nucleotides are TGCGCCAGCAGCTACGGGACAGTATACGAGCAGTACTTC. Translating gives CASSYGTVYEQYF.

This sequence joins TRBV3-1 and TRBJ2-7, with 8 bases aligning to TRBD2. This CDR3 has 15 residues. The trim removed 3 bases at V and 2 bases at J, leaving 6 bases unmatched. Germline V gene lookup returns CDR1 LGHDT and CDR2 YNNKEL (reference sequence). The DNA for the CDR3 is TGTGCCAGCAGCCAGCGGGGGGCCAATGCCTACGAGCAGTACTTC. It is translated as CASSQRGANAYEQYF.

This clonotype was seen a few times. This chain uses TRBV6-1 with TRBJ1-5; the match to TRBD1 covers 10 bases. The CDR3 contains 14 residues. The germline CDR1 and CDR2 sequences are MNHNS and SASEGT. With 7 bases clipped from V and 4 bases from J, the junction kept 4 bases outside the gene matches. The CDR3 DNA is TGTGCCAGCAAGAAGGGACAGGGGAATCAGCCCCAGCATTTT. Residues: CASKKGQGNQPQHF.

The chain carries TRBV9 and TRBJ1-1; no clear D. Trimming took 3 bases from V and 1 from J, leaving 10 bases between them. Per the germline V gene, CDR1 is SGDLS and CDR2 is YYNGEE. This CDR3 is 14 amino acids long. CDR3 loop: CASSGAIRNTEAFF. The CDR3 bases are TGTGCCAGCAGCGGGGCGATTCGGAACACTGAAGCTTTCTTT.

This clonotype was counted many times. The chain employs TRBV6-1 and TRBJ2-7; D remains unclear. Germline-derived CDR1 and CDR2 are MNHNS and SASEGT. The CDR3 has 14 amino acids. Trimming removed 4 bases at V and 0 bases at J, with 10 bases between. This CDR3 is CASSVLSDSYEQYF. The CDR3 nucleotides are TGTGCCAGCAGTGTCCTGAGCGACTCCTACGAGCAGTACTTC.

The sample holds many counts of this clonotype. The V gene is TRBV12-3 or TRBV12-4, the J gene TRBJ1-5, with TRBD1 matching 7 bases. V trimming: 5 bases; J trimming: 5 bases; junction bases outside the gene matches: 6. CDR3 length: 14 amino acids. This CDR3 is CASSPPGQHQPQHF. The CDR3 DNA follows: TGTGCCAGCAGTCCCCCGGGACAGCATCAGCCCCAGCATTTT.

The table lists this clonotype with many counts. The genes are TRBV6-2 or TRBV6-3 and TRBJ2-5; TRBD2 matches 9 bases. CDR3 length equals 21 residues. Germline V gene lookup returns CDR1 MNHEY and CDR2 SVGEGT. V lost 7 bases to trimming and J lost 5 bases; unmatched junction nucleotides: 29. CDR3 bases: TGTGCCAGCAACTTCATCCCGCTGGTGATAGCGGGGGCCATCGTGTTGGAGACCCAGTACTTC. It translates to CASNFIPLVIAGAIVLETQYF.

The chain links TRBV30 to TRBJ2-5, with TRBD2 matching 7 bases. CDR1 and CDR2 (germline): GTSNPN, SVGIG (reference sequence). The V gene end was trimmed by 5 bases and the J gene end by 5 bases; junction bases not matched to a gene: 8. The CDR3 loop spans 13 amino acids. CDR3 loop: CAWVWAGEETQYF. DNA of the CDR3: TGTGCCTGGGTATGGGCGGGAGAGGAGACCCAGTACTTC.

This chain uses TRBV5-6 with TRBJ1-3; TRBD1 is a possible D gene (5 bases). Germline V gene data show CDR1 as SGHDT and CDR2 as YYEEEE. The CDR3 loop spans 14 amino acids. The V end lost 2 bases, the J end lost 5 bases, and 11 bases lay between the germline ends. The CDR3 DNA is TGTGCCAGCAGCTTCCAGGGAGCTAGAAACACCATATATTTT. This sequence encodes CASSFQGARNTIYF.

This clonotype was observed at least ten times. The V gene is TRBV6-5, the J gene TRBJ1-5; no clear D. V was cut by 7 bases and J by 4 bases, with 17 bases left in between. Per germline, CDR1 MNHEY and CDR2 SVGAGI. The CDR3 is 15 amino acids. CDR3 nucleotides: TGTGCCAGCACCTCTGGGGAGGGCTTTAATCAGCCCCAGCATTTT. It specifies CASTSGEGFNQPQHF.

This clonotype has a count of ten or more. Here the CDR3 DNA reads TGTGCCAGCAGAGCGGGAACAAACATTCAGTACTTC. Amino acid sequence: CASRAGTNIQYF. The chain recombines TRBV28 with TRBJ2-4, with TRBD2 matching 7 bases. Per germline, CDR1 MDHEN and CDR2 SYDVKM. The CDR3 is 12 residues long. The ends lost 6 bases at V and 6 bases at J; junction bases unmatched: 2.

This clonotype was found many times. V is TRBV7-3 and J is TRBJ2-2; 7 nucleotides agree with TRBD1. Germline trimming cut 5 bases from V and 7 bases from J; bases unmatched to any gene: 10. The CDR3 contains 15 residues. CDR1 is SGHTA, CDR2 FQGTGA, per germline. The CDR3 protein is CASSRLGGADGELFF. DNA for the CDR3: TGTGCCAGCAGCCGATTAGGGGGCGCAGACGGGGAGCTGTTTTTT.